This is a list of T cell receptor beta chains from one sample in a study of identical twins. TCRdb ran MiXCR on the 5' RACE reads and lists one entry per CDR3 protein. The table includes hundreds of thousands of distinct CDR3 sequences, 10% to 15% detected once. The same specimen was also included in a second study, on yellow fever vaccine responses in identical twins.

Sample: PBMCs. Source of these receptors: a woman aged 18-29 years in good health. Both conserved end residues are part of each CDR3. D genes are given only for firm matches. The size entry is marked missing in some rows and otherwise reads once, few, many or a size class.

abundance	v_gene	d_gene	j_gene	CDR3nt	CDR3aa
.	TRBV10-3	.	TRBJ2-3	TGTGCCACCAAGGGCCACGTAAACACAGATACGCAGTATTTT	CATKGHVNTDTQYF
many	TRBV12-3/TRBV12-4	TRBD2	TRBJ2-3	TGTGCCAGCAGTTGGGCTAGCGGGATCCGCACAGATACGCAGTATTTT	CASSWASGIRTDTQYF
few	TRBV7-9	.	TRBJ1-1	TGTGCCAGCAGCATGACCCATGGGACTGAAGCTTTCTTT	CASSMTHGTEAFF
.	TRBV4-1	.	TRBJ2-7	TGCGCCAGCAGCCAACCCCGGGCCTCCTACGAGCAGTACTTC	CASSQPRASYEQYF
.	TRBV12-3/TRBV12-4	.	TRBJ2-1	TGTGCCAGCAACGACGGGACCGCTTACAATGAGCAGTTCTTC	CASNDGTAYNEQFF
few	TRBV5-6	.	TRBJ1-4	TGTGCCAGCAGCCACAACGCAGGAACTAATGAAAAACTGTTTTTT	CASSHNAGTNEKLFF
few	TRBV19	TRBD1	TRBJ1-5	TGTGCCAGTAGCGGACAGGGCAGGAGCAATCAGCCCCAGCATTTT	CASSGQGRSNQPQHF
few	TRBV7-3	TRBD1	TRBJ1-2	TGTGCCAGCAGCCAGACAGGGGGCAAATCCTACACCTTC	CASSQTGGKSYTF
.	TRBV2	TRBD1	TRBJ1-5	TGTGCCAGCAGGGGCGACAGGGCTAGCAATCAGCCCCAGCATTTT	CASRGDRASNQPQHF
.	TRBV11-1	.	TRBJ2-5	TGTGCCAGCAGCTTAGGTTCTCAGGCCAGCAGGGGCAGGAAAGAGACCCAGTACTTC	CASSLGSQASRGRKETQYF
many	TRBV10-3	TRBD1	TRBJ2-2	TGTGCCATCAGTGCCGGGACAGAGAAGACCGGGGAGCTGTTTTTT	CAISAGTEKTGELFF
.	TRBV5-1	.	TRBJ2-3	TGCGCCAGCAGCTTTTGGGGGGCGAGCACAGATACGCAGTATTTT	CASSFWGASTDTQYF
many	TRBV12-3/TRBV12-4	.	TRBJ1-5	TGTGCCAGCCAAGCTGGGGGAACAGGTCGGCCCCAGCATTTT	CASQAGGTGRPQHF
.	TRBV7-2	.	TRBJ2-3	TGTGCCAGCAGCTTAAATGGGGGAGATACGCAGTATTTT	CASSLNGGDTQYF
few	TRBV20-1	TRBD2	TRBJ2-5	TGCAGTGCTAGAGAGGGTAGCGGGAGGCTAACAGAGACCCAGTACTTC	CSAREGSGRLTETQYF
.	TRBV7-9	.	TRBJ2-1	TGTGCCAGCAGCGAGACTACCAATGAGCAGTTCTTC	CASSETTNEQFF
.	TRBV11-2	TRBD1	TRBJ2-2	TGTGCCAGCAGTTCATCCGGGACAGGAGACACCGGGGAGCTGTTTTTT	CASSSSGTGDTGELFF
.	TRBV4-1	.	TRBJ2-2	TGCGCCAGCAGCCGGGGTGGGAACCCGAACACCGGGGAGCTGTTTTTT	CASSRGGNPNTGELFF
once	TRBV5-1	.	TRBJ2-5	TGCGCCAGCAGCGGGGGCCGGCCGGAGGAGACCCAGTACTTC	CASSGGRPEETQYF
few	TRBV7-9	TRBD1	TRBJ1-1	TGTGCCAGCAGCTTAGCCGGGACAGGGAGGCCGAACACTGAAGCTTTCTTT	CASSLAGTGRPNTEAFF
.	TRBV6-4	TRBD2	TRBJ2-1	TGTGCCAGCAGTCGGACCGGGGGGGCTGTTTACAATGAGCAGTTCTTC	CASSRTGGAVYNEQFF